Following are 5 T cell receptor beta chains from one sample sequenced in a study of blood T cell repertoires in COVID-19. Assay used: immunoSEQ multiplex PCR; TCRdb lists only in-frame clones, some missing. The sample shows about 150,000 clones, around nine tenths of them seen only once. The sample comprised PBMCs or T cells enriched from blood (not recorded which). The receptors derive from a woman aged 25 to 39 with acute COVID-19.

The chain couples TRBV5-6 to TRBJ2-2; 9 nucleotides match TRBD2. Per germline, CDR1 SGHDT and CDR2 YYEEEE. Trimming took 4 bases from V and 7 from J; bases not matched to a gene: 2. The CDR3 length is 13 residues. This CDR3 is CASSPAGGGELFF. The DNA for the CDR3 is TGTGCCAGCAGCCCAGCGGGAGGCGGGGAGCTGTTTTTT.

The rearrangement joins TRBV27 to TRBJ1-2; 7 nucleotides align to TRBD1. CDR3 size: 14 residues. V was pared by 6 bases and J by 8 bases, with 12 bases of the junction left unmatched. CDR1 and CDR2 (germline): MNHEY, SMNVEV (reference sequence). CDR3: CASSVTGTLFGYTF. CDR3 bases: TGTGCCAGCAGCGTGACAGGGACGCTCTTCGGCTACACCTTC.

The count of this clone is one. V usage is TRBV25-1 and J usage is TRBJ2-2; the D gene is possibly TRBD2 (6 bases). V was clipped by 1 base and J by 0 bases, with 9 bases between them. Germline-derived CDR1 and CDR2 are MGHDK and SYGVNS. The CDR3 length is 16 residues. The CDR3 here is CASSESPGANTGELFF. The CDR3 DNA follows: TGTGCCAGCAGTGAATCACCGGGGGCGAACACCGGGGAGCTGTTTTTT.

The chain links TRBV14 to TRBJ2-5; D might be TRBD2 (5 bases). Trimming shortened V by 2 bases and J by 1 base, and 11 bases separated the two germline ends. Germline CDR1 and CDR2: SGHDN and FVKESK. The CDR3 covers 15 residues. CDR3 in amino acids: CASSQFGKGQETQYF. CDR3 DNA: TGTGCCAGCAGCCAATTCGGGAAGGGCCAAGAGACCCAGTACTTC. The full variable domain, its missing parts supplied by reference TRBV14 and TRBJ2-5, is EAGVTQFPSHSVIEKGQTVTLRCDPISGHDNLYWYRRVMGKEIKFLLHFVKESKQDESGMPNNRFLAERTGGTYSTLKVQPAELEDSGVYFCASSQFGKGQETQYFGPGTRLLVL.

The rearrangement uses TRBV14 and TRBJ1-1, with D possibly TRBD1 on 5 matching bases. The CDR3 sequence is 17 residues long. Germline V lookup: CDR1 SGHDN, CDR2 FVKESK. V gave up 0 bases and J gave up 3 bases, with 17 bases separating them. The chain's CDR3 is CASSQDPTDPRDTEAFF. The CDR3 coding sequence is TGTGCCAGCAGCCAAGACCCGACCGACCCCAGGGACACTGAAGCTTTCTTT.